This T cell receptor beta chain was profiled in a study of response to subunit inactivated influenza vaccine. Using its own MiXCR run on the RT-PCR reads, TCRdb lists one record per CDR3 protein. Seen here are approximately 700,000 distinct CDR3 sequences, about 15% observed once, and the top ten hold 5.5% to 8%. The CDR3 length is 14 residues. Germline CDR1 is MGHRA and CDR2 is YSYEKL. Trimming stripped 1 base from V and 1 base from J, with 8 bases between. This clonotype was detected ten times or more. The origin of this receptor is a man in his fifties who received an inactivated influenza vaccine. Sequenced here: PBMCs from blood, sampled 14 to 15 days before vaccination. J is TRBJ2-7 and V is TRBV4-1; perhaps TRBD1 as D (5 bases). The CDR3 region is CASSQVSGSYEQYF. DNA of the CDR3: TGCGCCAGCAGCCAAGTTTCAGGGTCCTACGAGCAGTACTTC.